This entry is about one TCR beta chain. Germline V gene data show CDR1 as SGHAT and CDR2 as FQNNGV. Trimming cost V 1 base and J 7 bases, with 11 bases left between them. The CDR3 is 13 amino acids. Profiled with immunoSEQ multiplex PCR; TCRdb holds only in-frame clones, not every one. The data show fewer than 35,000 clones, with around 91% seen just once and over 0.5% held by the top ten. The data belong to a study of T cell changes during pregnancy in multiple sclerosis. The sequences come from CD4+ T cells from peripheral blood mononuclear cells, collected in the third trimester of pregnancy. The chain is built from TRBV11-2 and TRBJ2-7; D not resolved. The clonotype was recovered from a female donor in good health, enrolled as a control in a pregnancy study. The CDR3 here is CASSLVRVREQYF. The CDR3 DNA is TGTGCCAGCAGCTTAGTAAGAGTCAGGGAGCAGTACTTC.